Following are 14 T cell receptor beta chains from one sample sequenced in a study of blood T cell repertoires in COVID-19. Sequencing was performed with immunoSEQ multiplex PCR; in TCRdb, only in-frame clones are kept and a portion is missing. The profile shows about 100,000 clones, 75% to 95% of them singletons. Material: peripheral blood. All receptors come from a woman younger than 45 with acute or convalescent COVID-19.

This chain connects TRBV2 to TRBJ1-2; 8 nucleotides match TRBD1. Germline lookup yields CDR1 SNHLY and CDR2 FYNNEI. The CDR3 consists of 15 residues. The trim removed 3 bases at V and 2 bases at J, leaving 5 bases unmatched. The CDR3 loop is CASSETGAENYGYTF. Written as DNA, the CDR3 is TGTGCCAGCAGTGAGACAGGGGCAGAAAACTATGGCTACACCTTC.

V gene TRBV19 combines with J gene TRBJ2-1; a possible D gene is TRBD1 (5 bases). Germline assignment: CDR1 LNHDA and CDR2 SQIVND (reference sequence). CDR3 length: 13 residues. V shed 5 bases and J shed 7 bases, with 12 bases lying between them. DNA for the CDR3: TGTGCCAGTAGTCCGCTAGGGGCAAATGAGCAGTTCTTC. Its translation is CASSPLGANEQFF. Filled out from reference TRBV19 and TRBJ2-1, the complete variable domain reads DGGITQSPKYLFRKEGQNVTLSCEQNLNHDAMYWYRQDPGQGLRLIYYSQIVNDFQKGDIAEGYSVSREKKESFPLTVTSAQKNPTAFYLCASSPLGANEQFFGPGTRLTVL.

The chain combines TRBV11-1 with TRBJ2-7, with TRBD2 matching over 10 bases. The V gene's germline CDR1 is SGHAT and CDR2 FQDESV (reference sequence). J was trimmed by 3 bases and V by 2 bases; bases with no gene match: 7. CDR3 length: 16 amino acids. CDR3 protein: CASSLTGTSVYYEQYF. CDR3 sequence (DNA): TGTGCCAGCAGCTTAACCGGGACTAGCGTATACTACGAGCAGTACTTC.

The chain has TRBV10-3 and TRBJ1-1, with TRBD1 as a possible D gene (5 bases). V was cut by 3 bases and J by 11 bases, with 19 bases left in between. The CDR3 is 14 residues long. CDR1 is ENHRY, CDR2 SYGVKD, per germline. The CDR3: CAISESRRGARAFF. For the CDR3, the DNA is TGTGCCATCAGTGAATCACGGAGGGGTGCGAGGGCTTTCTTT.

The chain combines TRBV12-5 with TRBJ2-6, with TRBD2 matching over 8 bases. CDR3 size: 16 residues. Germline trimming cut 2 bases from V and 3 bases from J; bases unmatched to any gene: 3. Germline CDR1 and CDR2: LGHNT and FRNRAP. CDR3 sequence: CASGLSGGHGANVLTF. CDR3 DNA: TGTGCTAGTGGTTTGTCGGGGGGGCATGGGGCCAACGTCCTGACTTTC.

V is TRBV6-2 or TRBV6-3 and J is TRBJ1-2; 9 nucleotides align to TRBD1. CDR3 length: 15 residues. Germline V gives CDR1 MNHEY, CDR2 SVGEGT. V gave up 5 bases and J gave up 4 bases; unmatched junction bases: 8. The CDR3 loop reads CASSTQTGGVYGYTF. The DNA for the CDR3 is TGTGCCAGCAGTACCCAAACAGGGGGCGTCTATGGCTACACCTTC.

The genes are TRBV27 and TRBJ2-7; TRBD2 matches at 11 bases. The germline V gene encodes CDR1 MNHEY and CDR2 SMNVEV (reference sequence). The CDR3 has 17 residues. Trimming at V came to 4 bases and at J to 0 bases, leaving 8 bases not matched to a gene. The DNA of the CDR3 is TGTGCCAGCAGTTCCCCCTCCGGGACTAGCGGCTCCTACGAGCAGTACTTC. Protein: CASSSPSGTSGSYEQYF.

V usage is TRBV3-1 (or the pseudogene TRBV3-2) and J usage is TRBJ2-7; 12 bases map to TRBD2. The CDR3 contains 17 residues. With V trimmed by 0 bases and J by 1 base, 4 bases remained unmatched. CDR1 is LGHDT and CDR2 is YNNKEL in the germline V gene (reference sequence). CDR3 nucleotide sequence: TGTGCCAGCAGCCAAGATCTAGCGGGAGGGGGGTCCTACGAGCAGTACTTC. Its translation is CASSQDLAGGGSYEQYF.

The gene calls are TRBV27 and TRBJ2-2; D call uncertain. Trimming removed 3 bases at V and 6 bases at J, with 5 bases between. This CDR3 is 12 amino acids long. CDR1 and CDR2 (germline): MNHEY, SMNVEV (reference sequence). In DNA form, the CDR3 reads TGTGCCAGCAGTTTTCTTGCCGGGGAGCTGTTTTTT. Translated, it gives CASSFLAGELFF.

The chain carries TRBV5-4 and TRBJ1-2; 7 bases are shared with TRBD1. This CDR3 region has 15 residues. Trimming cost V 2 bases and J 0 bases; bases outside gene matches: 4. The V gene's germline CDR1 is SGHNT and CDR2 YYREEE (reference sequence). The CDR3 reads CASSFGTEPNYGYTF. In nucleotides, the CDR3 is TGTGCCAGCAGCTTCGGGACAGAACCTAACTATGGCTACACCTTC.

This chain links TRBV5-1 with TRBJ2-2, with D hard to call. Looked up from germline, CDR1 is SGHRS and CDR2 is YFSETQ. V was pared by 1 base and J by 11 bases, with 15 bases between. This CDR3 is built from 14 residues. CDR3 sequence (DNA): TGCGCCAGCAGCTTGACCTTAACACGGGTCGAGCTGTTTTTT. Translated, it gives CASSLTLTRVELFF. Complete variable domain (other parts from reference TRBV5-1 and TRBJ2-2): KAGVTQTPRYLIKTRGQQVTLSCSPISGHRSVSWYQQTPGQGLQFLFEYFSETQRNKGNFPGRFSGRQFSNSRSEMNVSTLELGDSALYLCASSLTLTRVELFFGEGSRLTVL.

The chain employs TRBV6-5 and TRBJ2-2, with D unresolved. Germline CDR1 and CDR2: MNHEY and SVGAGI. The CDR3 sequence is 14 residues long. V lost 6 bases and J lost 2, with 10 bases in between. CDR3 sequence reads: CASSYGPNTGELFF. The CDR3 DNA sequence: TGTGCCAGCAGCTACGGGCCCAACACCGGGGAGCTGTTTTTT.

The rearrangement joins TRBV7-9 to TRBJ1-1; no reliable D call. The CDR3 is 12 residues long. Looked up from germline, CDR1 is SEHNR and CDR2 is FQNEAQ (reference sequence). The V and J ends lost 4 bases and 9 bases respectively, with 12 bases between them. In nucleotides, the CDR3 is TGTGCCAGCAGCTCTAGTCCATCGCAAGCTTTCTTT. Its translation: CASSSSPSQAFF.

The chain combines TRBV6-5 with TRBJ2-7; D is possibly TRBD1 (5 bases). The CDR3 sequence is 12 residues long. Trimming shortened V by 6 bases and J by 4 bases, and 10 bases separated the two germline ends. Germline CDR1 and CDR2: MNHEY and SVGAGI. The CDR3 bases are TGTGCCAGCAGGACAGTGGGATACGAGCAGTACTTC. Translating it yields CASRTVGYEQYF.